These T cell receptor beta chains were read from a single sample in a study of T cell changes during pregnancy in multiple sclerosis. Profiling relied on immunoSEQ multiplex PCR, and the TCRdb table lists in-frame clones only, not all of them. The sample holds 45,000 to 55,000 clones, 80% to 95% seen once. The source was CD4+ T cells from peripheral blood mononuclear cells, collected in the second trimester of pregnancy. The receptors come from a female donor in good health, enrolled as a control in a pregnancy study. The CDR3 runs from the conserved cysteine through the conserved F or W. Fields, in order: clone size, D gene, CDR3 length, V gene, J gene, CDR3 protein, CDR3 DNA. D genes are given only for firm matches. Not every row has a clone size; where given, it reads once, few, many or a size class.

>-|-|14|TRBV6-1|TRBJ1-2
CASSEDLRPGGYTF
TGTGCCAGCAGTGAAGACTTACGGCCGGGGGGCTACACCTTC
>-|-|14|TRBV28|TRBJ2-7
CASSLDRGYYEQYF
TGTGCCAGCAGTTTGGACAGAGGATATTACGAGCAGTACTTC
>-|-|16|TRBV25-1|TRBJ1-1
CASSAWTVNMNTEAFF
TGTGCCAGCAGTGCCTGGACAGTTAACATGAACACTGAAGCTTTCTTT
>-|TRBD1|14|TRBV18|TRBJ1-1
CASSPRTGETEAFF
TGTGCCAGCTCACCAAGGACAGGGGAGACTGAAGCTTTCTTT
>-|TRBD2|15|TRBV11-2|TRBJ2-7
CASSLGTSGAYEQYF
TGTGCCAGCAGCTTAGGGACTAGCGGGGCCTACGAGCAGTACTTC
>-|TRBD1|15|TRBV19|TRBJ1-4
CASSIRGMPNEKLFF
TGTGCCAGTAGTATCAGGGGGATGCCTAATGAAAAACTGTTTTTT
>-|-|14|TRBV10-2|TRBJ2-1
CASSRTIDTKGQFF
TGCGCCAGCAGCCGGACTATCGACACAAAAGGGCAGTTCTTC
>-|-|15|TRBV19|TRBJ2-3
CASRRLAISTDTQYF
TGTGCCAGTAGACGGCTAGCGATAAGCACAGATACGCAGTATTTT
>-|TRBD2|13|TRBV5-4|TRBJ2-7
CASSALASGGKYF
TGTGCCAGCAGCGCCTTGGCCAGCGGGGGGAAGTACTTC
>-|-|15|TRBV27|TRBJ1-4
CASRPLDLMSEKLFF
TGTGCCAGCAGACCCCTAGACCTCATGAGCGAAAAACTGTTTTTT
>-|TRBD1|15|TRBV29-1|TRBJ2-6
CSAGQGASGANVLTF
TGCAGCGCAGGACAGGGGGCGTCTGGGGCCAACGTCCTGACTTTC
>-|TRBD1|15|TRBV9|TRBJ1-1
CASSGQGTMNTEAFF
TGTGCCAGCAGCGGACAGGGGACCATGAACACTGAAGCTTTCTTT
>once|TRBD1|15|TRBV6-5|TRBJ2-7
CASSAGTGSSYEQYF
TGTGCCAGCAGTGCCGGGACAGGCAGCTCCTACGAGCAGTACTTC
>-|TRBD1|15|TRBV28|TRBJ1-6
CASSLGTGGNSPLHF
TGTGCCAGCAGTTTAGGGACAGGGGGGAATTCACCCCTCCACTTT
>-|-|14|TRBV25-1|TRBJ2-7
CASKAPGLAYEQYF
TGTGCCAGCAAGGCTCCGGGACTGGCCTACGAGCAGTACTTC
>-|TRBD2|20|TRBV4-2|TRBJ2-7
CASSHFVTGRTSGVAYEQYF
TGTGCCAGCAGCCATTTTGTAACAGGACGGACTAGCGGGGTTGCCTACGAGCAGTACTTC
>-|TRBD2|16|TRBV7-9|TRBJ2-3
CASSPRGERALDTQYF
TGTGCCAGCAGCCCCCGGGGGGAGCGGGCTTTGGATACGCAGTATTTT
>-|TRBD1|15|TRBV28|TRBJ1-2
CASSPRGTGVRGYTF
TGTGCCAGCAGTCCGAGGGGGACAGGGGTGAGAGGCTACACCTTC
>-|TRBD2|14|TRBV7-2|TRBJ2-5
CASSPIAGAGTQYF
TGTGCCAGCAGCCCTATAGCGGGAGCGGGGACCCAGTACTTC
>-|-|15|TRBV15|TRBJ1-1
CATSRDIRGNTEAFF
TGTGCCACCAGCAGAGACATACGGGGGAACACTGAAGCTTTCTTT
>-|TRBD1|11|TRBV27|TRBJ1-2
CASRAGGPLTF
TGTGCCAGCAGAGCAGGGGGCCCCCTCACCTTC
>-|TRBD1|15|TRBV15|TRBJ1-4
CATSRQGGLTEKLFF
TGTGCCACCAGCAGACAGGGGGGCCTTACTGAAAAACTGTTTTTT
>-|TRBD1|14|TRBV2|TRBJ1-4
CASREGQGREKLFF
TGTGCCAGCAGGGAGGGACAGGGTCGTGAAAAACTGTTTTTT
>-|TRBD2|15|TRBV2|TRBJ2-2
CASRLGGGSTGELFF
TGTGCCAGCCGGCTGGGGGGAGGGAGCACCGGGGAGCTGTTTTTT
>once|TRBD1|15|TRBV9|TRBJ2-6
CASSVAGGRVNVLTF
TGTGCCAGCAGCGTAGCAGGGGGTAGGGTCAACGTCCTGACTTTC
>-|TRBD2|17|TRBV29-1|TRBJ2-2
CSVVIGGGTKYTGELFF
TGCAGCGTTGTTATTGGGGGGGGGACTAAGTACACCGGGGAGCTGTTTTTT
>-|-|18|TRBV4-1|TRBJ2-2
CASSQDTVETEVPGELFF
TGCGCCAGCAGCCAAGATACCGTCGAGACGGAGGTACCCGGGGAGCTGTTTTTT
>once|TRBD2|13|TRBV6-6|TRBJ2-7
CASTTLAGGEQYF
TGTGCCAGCACTACTCTAGCGGGAGGAGAGCAGTACTTC
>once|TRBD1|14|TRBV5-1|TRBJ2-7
CASSHGQGAYEQYF
TGCGCCAGCAGCCACGGACAGGGAGCCTACGAGCAGTACTTC
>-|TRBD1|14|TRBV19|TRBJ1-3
CASRTGEGGNTIYF
TGTGCCAGTCGGACAGGGGAAGGTGGAAACACCATATATTTT
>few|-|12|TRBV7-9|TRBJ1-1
CASRIDTTEAFF
TGTGCCAGCAGAATAGACACCACTGAAGCTTTCTTT
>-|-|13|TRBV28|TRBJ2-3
CAAGSGPQGTQYF
TGTGCCGCGGGGAGCGGGCCCCAGGGTACGCAGTATTTT
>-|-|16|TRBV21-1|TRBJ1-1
CASSRGTDLSNTEAFF
TGTGCCAGCAGCCGAGGGACAGACTTATCGAACACTGAAGCTTTCTTT
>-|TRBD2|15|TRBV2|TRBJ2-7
CASCALLAERGEQYF
TGTGCCAGCTGTGCCCTACTAGCGGAAAGAGGCGAGCAGTACTTC
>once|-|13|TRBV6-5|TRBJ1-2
CASSAGLNYGYTF
TGTGCCAGCAGTGCGGGGCTTAACTATGGCTACACCTTC
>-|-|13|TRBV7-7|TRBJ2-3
CASSPLTPDTQYF
TGTGCTAGCAGCCCTCTTACACCAGATACGCAGTATTTT
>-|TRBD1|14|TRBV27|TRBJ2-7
CASRLNRGPYEQYF
TGTGCCAGCAGACTTAACAGGGGCCCCTACGAGCAGTACTTC
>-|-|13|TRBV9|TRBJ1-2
CASSVEGGAGYTF
TGTGCCAGCAGCGTAGAAGGAGGGGCTGGCTACACCTTC
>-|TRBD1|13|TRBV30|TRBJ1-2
CACKQGASYGYTF
TGTGCCTGTAAACAGGGGGCAAGCTATGGCTACACCTTC
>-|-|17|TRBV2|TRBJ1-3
CASSELQGKGYGNTIYF
TGTGCCAGCAGTGAATTACAGGGAAAAGGGTACGGAAACACCATATATTTT
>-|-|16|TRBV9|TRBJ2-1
CASSRGGRGGYNEQFF
TGTGCCAGCAGCAGGGGGGGCAGGGGAGGCTACAATGAGCAGTTCTTC
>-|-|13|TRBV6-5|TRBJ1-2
CASSYDRNYGYTF
TGTGCCAGCAGTTACGATAGAAACTATGGCTACACCTTC
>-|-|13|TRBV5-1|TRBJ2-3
CASTHSISDTQYF
TGCGCCAGCACGCATAGTATCTCAGATACGCAGTATTTT
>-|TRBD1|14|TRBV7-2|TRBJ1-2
CASSFMDRSYGYTF
TGTGCCAGCAGCTTCATGGACAGGTCATATGGCTACACCTTC
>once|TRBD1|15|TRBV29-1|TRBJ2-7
CSVRTNRGAQDEQYF
TGCAGCGTTAGGACGAACAGGGGCGCCCAGGACGAGCAGTACTTC
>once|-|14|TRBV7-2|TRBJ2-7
CASRDQGRAYEQYF
TGTGCCAGCAGAGATCAGGGTCGAGCCTACGAGCAGTACTTC
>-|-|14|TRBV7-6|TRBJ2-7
CASSLDSGLVEQYF
TGTGCCAGCAGCTTAGACTCTGGACTTGTGGAGCAGTACTTC
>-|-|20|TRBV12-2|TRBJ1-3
CASRLTSPDPRQLSGNTIYF
TGTGCAAGTCGCTTAACCAGCCCCGACCCTCGACAGCTCTCTGGAAACACCATATATTTT
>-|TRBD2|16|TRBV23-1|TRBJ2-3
CASSQESGRGADTQYF
TGCGCCAGCAGTCAAGAGAGCGGGAGGGGCGCAGATACGCAGTATTTT
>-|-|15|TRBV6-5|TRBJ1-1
CASASLGLSNTEAFF
TGTGCCAGCGCCAGCCTCGGACTGTCGAACACTGAAGCTTTCTTT
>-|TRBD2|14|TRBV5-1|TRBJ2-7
CASSSTSSLYEQYF
TGCGCCAGCAGCTCGACTAGCTCCCTCTACGAGCAGTACTTC